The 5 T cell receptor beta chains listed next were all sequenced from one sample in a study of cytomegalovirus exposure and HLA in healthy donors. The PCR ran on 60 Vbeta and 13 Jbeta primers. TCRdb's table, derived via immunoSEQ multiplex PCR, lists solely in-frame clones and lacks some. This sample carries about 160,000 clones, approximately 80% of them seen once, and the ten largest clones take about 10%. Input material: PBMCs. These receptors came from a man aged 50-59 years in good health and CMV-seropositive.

The CDR3 DNA reads as TGTGCCAGCAGTTACGCGGACAGGGGACCCTACGAGCAGTACTTC. Translating it yields CASSYADRGPYEQYF. The genes are TRBV6-5 and TRBJ2-7; TRBD1 matches at 9 bases. CDR1 and CDR2 (germline): MNHEY, SVGAGI. CDR3 size: 15 residues. Trimming cost V 2 bases and J 2 bases; bases outside gene matches: 4.

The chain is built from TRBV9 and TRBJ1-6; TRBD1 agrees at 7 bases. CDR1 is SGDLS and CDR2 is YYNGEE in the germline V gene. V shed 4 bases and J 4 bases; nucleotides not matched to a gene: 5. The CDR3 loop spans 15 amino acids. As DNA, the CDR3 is TGTGCCAGCAGCACCTCGGGACAGTATAATTCACCCCTCCACTTT. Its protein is CASSTSGQYNSPLHF.

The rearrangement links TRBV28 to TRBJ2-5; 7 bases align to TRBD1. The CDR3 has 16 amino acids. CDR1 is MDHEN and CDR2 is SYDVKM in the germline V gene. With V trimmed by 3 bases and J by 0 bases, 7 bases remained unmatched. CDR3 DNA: TGTGCCAGCAGTTTGCCACCTCAGGGGGACCAAGAGACCCAGTACTTC. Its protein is CASSLPPQGDQETQYF.

CDR3 sequence (DNA): TGCAGTGCTGACAGGGAATACGAGCAGTACTTC. The encoded protein is CSADREYEQYF. The rearrangement links TRBV20-1 to TRBJ2-7; 7 bases are a match to TRBD1. CDR3 length: 11 amino acids. CDR1 is DFQATT and CDR2 is SNEGSKA in the germline V gene (reference sequence). Losses at the gene ends were 5 bases for V and 4 bases for J; bases not matched to a gene: 2.

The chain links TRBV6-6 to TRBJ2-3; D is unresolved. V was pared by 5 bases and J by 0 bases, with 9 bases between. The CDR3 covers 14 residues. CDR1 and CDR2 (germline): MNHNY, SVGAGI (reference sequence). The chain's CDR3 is CASSLPVSTDTQYF. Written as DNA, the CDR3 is TGTGCCAGCAGTCTTCCAGTGAGCACAGATACGCAGTATTTT.